A selection of T cell receptor beta chains follows, all from one sample in a study of CD8 T cells in ankylosing spondylitis. Using its own MiXCR run on the 5' RACE reads, TCRdb lists one record per CDR3 protein. The data hold around 130,000 distinct CDR3 sequences, with more than 6.5% observed a single time. Sequenced material: blood, either unsorted or a sorted T cell fraction (not recorded which). These receptors all stem from a male donor with ankylosing spondylitis or in good health (not recorded which). CDR3s leave out the opening cysteine and the closing phenylalanine or tryptophan. D genes are given only for firm matches.

CDR3 protein: ASSPQGSGTEAF; D gene: TRBD1; J gene: TRBJ1-1; CDR3 length: 12; V gene: TRBV7-9
CDR3 protein: ASSRTGPEAF; D gene: TRBD1; J gene: TRBJ1-1; CDR3 length: 10; V gene: TRBV7-9
CDR3 protein: ASSELGGSGNTIY; D gene: NA; J gene: TRBJ1-3; CDR3 length: 13; V gene: TRBV6-1
CDR3 protein: SAPDDYSGRPKNIQY; D gene: TRBD2; J gene: TRBJ2-4; CDR3 length: 15; V gene: TRBV20-1
CDR3 protein: ASSWGSANTGELF; D gene: NA; J gene: TRBJ2-2; CDR3 length: 13; V gene: TRBV12-3/TRBV12-4
CDR3 protein: ASSSGTGPSGANVLT; D gene: TRBD1; J gene: TRBJ2-6; CDR3 length: 15; V gene: TRBV7-9
CDR3 protein: ASSAVGQGAIGDTQY; D gene: TRBD1; J gene: TRBJ2-3; CDR3 length: 15; V gene: TRBV5-1
CDR3 protein: ASSYFRTSGSDHEQF; D gene: TRBD2; J gene: TRBJ2-1; CDR3 length: 15; V gene: TRBV6-5
CDR3 protein: ASSGFGGPNTEAF; D gene: NA; J gene: TRBJ1-1; CDR3 length: 13; V gene: TRBV5-1
CDR3 protein: SALNGSYGYT; D gene: NA; J gene: TRBJ1-2; CDR3 length: 10; V gene: TRBV20-1
CDR3 protein: ASRETQGENTEAF; D gene: TRBD1; J gene: TRBJ1-1; CDR3 length: 13; V gene: TRBV28
CDR3 protein: ASSVGTGELF; D gene: NA; J gene: TRBJ2-2; CDR3 length: 10; V gene: TRBV9
CDR3 protein: ASRGGANVLT; D gene: NA; J gene: TRBJ2-6; CDR3 length: 10; V gene: TRBV14
CDR3 protein: ASSPKDTGYT; D gene: NA; J gene: TRBJ1-2; CDR3 length: 10; V gene: TRBV12-3/TRBV12-4
CDR3 protein: ASTSGRLGEQF; D gene: TRBD2; J gene: TRBJ2-1; CDR3 length: 11; V gene: TRBV19
CDR3 protein: SARTSGVPGELF; D gene: TRBD2; J gene: TRBJ2-2; CDR3 length: 12; V gene: TRBV20-1
CDR3 protein: ASSLVRDGYT; D gene: NA; J gene: TRBJ1-2; CDR3 length: 10; V gene: TRBV7-8
CDR3 protein: ASSSGLPLGYEQY; D gene: NA; J gene: TRBJ2-7; CDR3 length: 13; V gene: TRBV14
CDR3 protein: ASSSDRGYYEQY; D gene: TRBD1; J gene: TRBJ2-7; CDR3 length: 12; V gene: TRBV7-2
CDR3 protein: ASSFEDLSNQPQH; D gene: NA; J gene: TRBJ1-5; CDR3 length: 13; V gene: TRBV12-3/TRBV12-4
CDR3 protein: SASRTGLSNSPLH; D gene: TRBD1; J gene: TRBJ1-6; CDR3 length: 13; V gene: TRBV20-1
CDR3 protein: ASSGLDSNQPQH; D gene: NA; J gene: TRBJ1-5; CDR3 length: 12; V gene: TRBV10-2
CDR3 protein: ASSQDGGGPSNEQF; D gene: NA; J gene: TRBJ2-1; CDR3 length: 14; V gene: TRBV3-1
CDR3 protein: ASSLRGQPNTEAF; D gene: TRBD1; J gene: TRBJ1-1; CDR3 length: 13; V gene: TRBV7-2
CDR3 protein: ASSWGRSSGNTIY; D gene: NA; J gene: TRBJ1-3; CDR3 length: 13; V gene: TRBV11-2
CDR3 protein: ATSDHKRGGETQY; D gene: TRBD2; J gene: TRBJ2-5; CDR3 length: 13; V gene: TRBV24-1
CDR3 protein: ASSLGQGDTQY; D gene: TRBD1; J gene: TRBJ2-3; CDR3 length: 11; V gene: TRBV28
CDR3 protein: ASAEGTSGSRTDTQY; D gene: TRBD2; J gene: TRBJ2-3; CDR3 length: 15; V gene: TRBV5-1
CDR3 protein: SARGMGTYYGYT; D gene: NA; J gene: TRBJ1-2; CDR3 length: 12; V gene: TRBV20-1
CDR3 protein: ASSRSGAYEQY; D gene: NA; J gene: TRBJ2-7; CDR3 length: 11; V gene: TRBV28
CDR3 protein: ASSVEARNTGELF; D gene: NA; J gene: TRBJ2-2; CDR3 length: 13; V gene: TRBV9
CDR3 protein: SARFGGSAYTDTQY; D gene: NA; J gene: TRBJ2-3; CDR3 length: 14; V gene: TRBV20-1
CDR3 protein: ASSLDGQGYGELF; D gene: TRBD1; J gene: TRBJ2-2; CDR3 length: 13; V gene: TRBV5-1
CDR3 protein: SAVDRGRGETQY; D gene: TRBD1; J gene: TRBJ2-5; CDR3 length: 12; V gene: TRBV20-1
CDR3 protein: ASRITGLAGLQETQY; D gene: TRBD2; J gene: TRBJ2-5; CDR3 length: 15; V gene: TRBV27
CDR3 protein: ASSFSLSTDTQY; D gene: NA; J gene: TRBJ2-3; CDR3 length: 12; V gene: TRBV7-8
CDR3 protein: ASSLNQVDYQPQH; D gene: NA; J gene: TRBJ1-5; CDR3 length: 13; V gene: TRBV5-6
CDR3 protein: ASSQRTGTAPGNEQF; D gene: TRBD1; J gene: TRBJ2-1; CDR3 length: 15; V gene: TRBV14
CDR3 protein: SAVTNRGPNTGELF; D gene: TRBD1; J gene: TRBJ2-2; CDR3 length: 14; V gene: TRBV29-1
CDR3 protein: ASSLSLAGKTGEQY; D gene: TRBD2; J gene: TRBJ2-7; CDR3 length: 14; V gene: TRBV5-6
CDR3 protein: ASSHVGSHTEAF; D gene: NA; J gene: TRBJ1-1; CDR3 length: 12; V gene: TRBV5-1
CDR3 protein: ASSLTSGLYNEQF; D gene: TRBD2; J gene: TRBJ2-1; CDR3 length: 13; V gene: TRBV7-9
CDR3 protein: ASRPRTSGADTQY; D gene: TRBD2; J gene: TRBJ2-3; CDR3 length: 13; V gene: TRBV6-2/TRBV6-3
CDR3 protein: ASSAVYLGGAGSYEQY; D gene: NA; J gene: TRBJ2-7; CDR3 length: 16; V gene: TRBV12-3/TRBV12-4
CDR3 protein: ASSLGLAGVETQY; D gene: TRBD2; J gene: TRBJ2-5; CDR3 length: 13; V gene: TRBV12-3/TRBV12-4
CDR3 protein: ASSLGTTGDTQY; D gene: NA; J gene: TRBJ2-3; CDR3 length: 12; V gene: TRBV5-1
CDR3 protein: ASSRGHEQF; D gene: TRBD1; J gene: TRBJ2-1; CDR3 length: 9; V gene: TRBV5-4